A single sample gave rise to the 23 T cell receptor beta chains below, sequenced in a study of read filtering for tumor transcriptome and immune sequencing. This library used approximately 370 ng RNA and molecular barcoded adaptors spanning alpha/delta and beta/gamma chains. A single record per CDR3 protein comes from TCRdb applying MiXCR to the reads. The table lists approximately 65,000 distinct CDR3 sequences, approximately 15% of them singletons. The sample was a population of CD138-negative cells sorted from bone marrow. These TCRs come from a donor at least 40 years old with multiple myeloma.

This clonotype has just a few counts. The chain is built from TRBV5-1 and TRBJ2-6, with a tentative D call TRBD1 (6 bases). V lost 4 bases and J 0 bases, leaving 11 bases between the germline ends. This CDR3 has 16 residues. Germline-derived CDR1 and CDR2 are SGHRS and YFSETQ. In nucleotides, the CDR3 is TGCGCCAGCAGCCCCGGACAGCACTCTGGGGCCAACGTCCTGACTTTC. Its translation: CASSPGQHSGANVLTF. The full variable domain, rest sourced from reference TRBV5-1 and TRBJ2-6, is KAGVTQTPRYLIKTRGQQVTLSCSPISGHRSVSWYQQTPGQGLQFLFEYFSETQRNKGNFPGRFSGRQFSNSRSEMNVSTLELGDSALYLCASSPGQHSGANVLTFGAGSRLTVL.

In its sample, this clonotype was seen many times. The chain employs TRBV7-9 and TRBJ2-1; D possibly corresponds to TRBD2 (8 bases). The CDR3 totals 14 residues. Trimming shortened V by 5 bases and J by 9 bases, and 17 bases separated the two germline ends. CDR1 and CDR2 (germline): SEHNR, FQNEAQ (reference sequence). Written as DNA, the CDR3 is TGTGCCAGCAGCCTTACAGGGGCGGGAGGTGAGCAGTTCTTC. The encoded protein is CASSLTGAGGEQFF.

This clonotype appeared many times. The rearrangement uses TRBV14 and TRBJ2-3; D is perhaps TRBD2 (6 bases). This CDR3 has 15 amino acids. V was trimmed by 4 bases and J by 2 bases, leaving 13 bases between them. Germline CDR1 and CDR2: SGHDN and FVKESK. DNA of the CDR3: TGTGCCAGCAGCCTTAAACTAGCCTACACAGATACGCAGTATTTT. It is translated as CASSLKLAYTDTQYF. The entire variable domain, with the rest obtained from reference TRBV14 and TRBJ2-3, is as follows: EAGVTQFPSHSVIEKGQTVTLRCDPISGHDNLYWYRRVMGKEIKFLLHFVKESKQDESGMPNNRFLAERTGGTYSTLKVQPAELEDSGVYFCASSLKLAYTDTQYFGPGTRLTVL.

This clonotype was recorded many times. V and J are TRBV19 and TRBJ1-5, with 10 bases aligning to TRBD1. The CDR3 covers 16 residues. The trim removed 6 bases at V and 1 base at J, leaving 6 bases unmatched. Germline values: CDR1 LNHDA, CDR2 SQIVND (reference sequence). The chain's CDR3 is CASRKDRGLSNQPQHF. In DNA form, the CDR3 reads TGTGCCAGTAGGAAAGACAGGGGGCTCAGCAATCAGCCCCAGCATTTT.

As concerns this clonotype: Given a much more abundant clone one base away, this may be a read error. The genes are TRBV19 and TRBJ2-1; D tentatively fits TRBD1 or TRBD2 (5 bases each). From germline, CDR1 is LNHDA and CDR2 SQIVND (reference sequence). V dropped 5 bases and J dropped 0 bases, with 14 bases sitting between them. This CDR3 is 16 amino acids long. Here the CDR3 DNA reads TGTGCCAGTAGTCGGTTCGGGGCCAGCTCCTACAATGAGCAGTTCTTC. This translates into CASSRFGASSYNEQFF.

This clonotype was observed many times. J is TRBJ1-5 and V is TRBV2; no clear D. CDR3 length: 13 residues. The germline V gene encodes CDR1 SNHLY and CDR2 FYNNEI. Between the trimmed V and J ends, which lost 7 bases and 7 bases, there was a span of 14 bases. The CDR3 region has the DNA TGTGCCAGCAAAATGGGGTGGTCCCAGCCCCAGCATTTT. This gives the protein CASKMGWSQPQHF.

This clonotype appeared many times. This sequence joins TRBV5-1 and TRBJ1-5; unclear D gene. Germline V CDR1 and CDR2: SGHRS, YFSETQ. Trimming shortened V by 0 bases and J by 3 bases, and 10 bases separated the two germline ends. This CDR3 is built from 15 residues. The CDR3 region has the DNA TGCGCCAGCAGCTTGGAGGGAATCGACAATCAGCCCCAGCATTTT. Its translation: CASSLEGIDNQPQHF.

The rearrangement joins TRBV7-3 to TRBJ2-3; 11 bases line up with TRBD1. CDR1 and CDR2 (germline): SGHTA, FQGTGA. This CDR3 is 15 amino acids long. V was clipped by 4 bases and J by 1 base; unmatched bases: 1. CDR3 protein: CASSSGQGGTDTQYF. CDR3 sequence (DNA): TGTGCCAGCAGCTCGGGACAGGGGGGCACAGATACGCAGTATTTT.

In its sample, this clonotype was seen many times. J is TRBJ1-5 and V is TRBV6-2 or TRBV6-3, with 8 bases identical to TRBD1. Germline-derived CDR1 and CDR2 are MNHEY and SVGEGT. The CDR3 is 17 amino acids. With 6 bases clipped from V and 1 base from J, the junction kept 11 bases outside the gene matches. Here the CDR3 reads CASSLKWDRRSNQPQHF. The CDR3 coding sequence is TGTGCCAGCAGCCTCAAATGGGACAGGAGAAGCAATCAGCCCCAGCATTTT.

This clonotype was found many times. In nucleotides, the CDR3 is TGTGCCAGCAGCTTACGCGGGATTAACTACAATGAGCAGTTCTTC. Residues: CASSLRGINYNEQFF. The V and J genes are TRBV7-9 and TRBJ2-1; possibly TRBD2 for D (6 bases). V lost 2 bases to trimming and J lost 3 bases, with 11 bases between them. The CDR3 extends over 15 amino acids. CDR1 is SEHNR, CDR2 FQNEAQ, per germline (reference sequence).

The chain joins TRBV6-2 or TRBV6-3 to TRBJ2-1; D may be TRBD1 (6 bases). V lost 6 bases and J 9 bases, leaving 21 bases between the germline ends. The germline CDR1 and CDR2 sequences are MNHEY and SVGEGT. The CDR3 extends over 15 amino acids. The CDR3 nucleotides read TGTGCCAGCAGCTACGGCCCATCAGGGGACGGTGAGCAGTTCTTC. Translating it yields CASSYGPSGDGEQFF.

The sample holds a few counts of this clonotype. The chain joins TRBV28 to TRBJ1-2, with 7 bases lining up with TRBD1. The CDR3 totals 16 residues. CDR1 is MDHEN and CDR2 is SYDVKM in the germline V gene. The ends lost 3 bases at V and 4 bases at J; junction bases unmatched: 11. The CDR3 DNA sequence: TGTGCCAGCAGTTTCGGAGGACAGGTCCCCCTCTATGGCTACACCTTC. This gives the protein CASSFGGQVPLYGYTF.

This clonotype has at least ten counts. CDR3 bases: TGTGCCACCAGCAGAGGACAGGGGGCGATGAACACTGAAGCTTTCTTT. It is translated as CATSRGQGAMNTEAFF. This sequence joins TRBV15 and TRBJ1-1, with 10 positions matching TRBD1. CDR3 size: 16 residues. The J segment lost 0 bases and the V segment lost 1 base, leaving 2 bases of the junction unmatched. CDR1 and CDR2 (germline): LNHNV, YYDKDF (reference sequence).

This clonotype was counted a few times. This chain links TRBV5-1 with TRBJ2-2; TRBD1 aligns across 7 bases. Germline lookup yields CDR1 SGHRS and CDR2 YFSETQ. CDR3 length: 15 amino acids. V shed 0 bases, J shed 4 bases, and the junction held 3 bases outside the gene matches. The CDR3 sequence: CASSLASGGTGELFF. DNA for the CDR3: TGCGCCAGCAGCTTGGCCTCAGGGGGCACCGGGGAGCTGTTTTTT.

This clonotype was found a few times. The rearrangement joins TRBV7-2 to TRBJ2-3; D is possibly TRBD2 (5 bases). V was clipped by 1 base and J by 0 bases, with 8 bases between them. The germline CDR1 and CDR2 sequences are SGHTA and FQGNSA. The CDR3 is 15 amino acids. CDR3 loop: CASSLVRGSTDTQYF. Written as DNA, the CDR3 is TGTGCCAGCAGCTTAGTCCGCGGGAGCACAGATACGCAGTATTTT. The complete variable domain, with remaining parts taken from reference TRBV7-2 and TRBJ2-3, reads GAGVSQSPSNKVTEKGKDVELRCDPISGHTALYWYRQSLGQGLEFLIYFQGNSAPDKSGLPSDRFSAERTGGSVSTLTIQRTQQEDSAVYLCASSLVRGSTDTQYFGPGTRLTVL.

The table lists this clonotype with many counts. CDR3 nucleotides: TGCAGCGTTGGAGGTCCCCCAAGGCTTGAGCAGTTCTTC. This codes for CSVGGPPRLEQFF. The genes are TRBV29-1 and TRBJ2-1; D not resolved. The germline V gene has CDR1 SQVTM and CDR2 ANQGSEA. V was shortened by 4 bases and J by 9 bases, with 16 bases between the two germline ends. The CDR3 extends over 13 amino acids.

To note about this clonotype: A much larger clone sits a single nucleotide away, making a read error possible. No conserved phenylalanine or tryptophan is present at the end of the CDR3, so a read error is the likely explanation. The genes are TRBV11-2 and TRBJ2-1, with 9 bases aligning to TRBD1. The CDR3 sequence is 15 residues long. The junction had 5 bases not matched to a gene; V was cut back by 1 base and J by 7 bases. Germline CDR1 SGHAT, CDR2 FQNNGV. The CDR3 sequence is CASSLGGQGRNEQFL. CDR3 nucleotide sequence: TGTGCCAGCAGCTTAGGGGGACAGGGTAGAAATGAGCAGTTCCTC.

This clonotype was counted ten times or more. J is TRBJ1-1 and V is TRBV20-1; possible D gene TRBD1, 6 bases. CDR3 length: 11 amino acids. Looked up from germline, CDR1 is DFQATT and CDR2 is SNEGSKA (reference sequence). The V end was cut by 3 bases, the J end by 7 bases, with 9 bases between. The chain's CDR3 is CSASRGIEAFF. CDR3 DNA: TGCAGTGCTAGTAGGGGGATTGAAGCTTTCTTT.

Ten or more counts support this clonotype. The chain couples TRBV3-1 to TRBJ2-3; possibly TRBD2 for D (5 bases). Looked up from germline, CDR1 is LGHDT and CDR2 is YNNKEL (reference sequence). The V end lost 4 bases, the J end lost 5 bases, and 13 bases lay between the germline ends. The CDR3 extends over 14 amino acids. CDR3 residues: CASSLGLHQDTQYF. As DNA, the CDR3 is TGTGCCAGCAGCCTCGGACTTCACCAAGATACGCAGTATTTT.

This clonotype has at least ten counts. CDR3 in amino acids: CASSRHGQEQETQYF. In DNA form, the CDR3 reads TGTGCCAGCAGTCGACACGGACAGGAGCAAGAGACCCAGTACTTC. The V call is TRBV12-3 or TRBV12-4, the J call TRBJ2-5, with TRBD1 matching 7 bases. V was pared by 5 bases and J by 2 bases, with 8 bases of the junction left unmatched. The CDR3 contains 15 residues.

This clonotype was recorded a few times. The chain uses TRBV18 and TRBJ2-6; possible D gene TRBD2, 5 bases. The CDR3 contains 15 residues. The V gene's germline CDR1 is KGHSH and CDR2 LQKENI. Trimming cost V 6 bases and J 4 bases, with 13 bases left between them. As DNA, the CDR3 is TGTGCCAGCTCCCGCCCCCCGGGAGGGGCCAACGTCCTGACTTTC. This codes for CASSRPPGGANVLTF.

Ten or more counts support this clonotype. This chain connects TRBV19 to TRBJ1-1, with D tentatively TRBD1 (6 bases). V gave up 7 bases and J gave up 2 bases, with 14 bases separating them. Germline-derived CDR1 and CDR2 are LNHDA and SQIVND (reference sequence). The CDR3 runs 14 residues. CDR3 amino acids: CASTLGAGNTEAFF. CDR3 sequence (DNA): TGTGCCAGTACTTTGGGGGCGGGTAACACTGAAGCTTTCTTT.

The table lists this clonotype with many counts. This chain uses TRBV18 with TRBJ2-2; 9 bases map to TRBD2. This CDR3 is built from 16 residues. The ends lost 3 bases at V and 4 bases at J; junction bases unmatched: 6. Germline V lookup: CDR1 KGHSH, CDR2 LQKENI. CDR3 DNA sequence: TGTGCCAGCTCACCGGCGTCTAGCGGGATCACCGGGGAGCTGTTTTTT. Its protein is CASSPASSGITGELFF.